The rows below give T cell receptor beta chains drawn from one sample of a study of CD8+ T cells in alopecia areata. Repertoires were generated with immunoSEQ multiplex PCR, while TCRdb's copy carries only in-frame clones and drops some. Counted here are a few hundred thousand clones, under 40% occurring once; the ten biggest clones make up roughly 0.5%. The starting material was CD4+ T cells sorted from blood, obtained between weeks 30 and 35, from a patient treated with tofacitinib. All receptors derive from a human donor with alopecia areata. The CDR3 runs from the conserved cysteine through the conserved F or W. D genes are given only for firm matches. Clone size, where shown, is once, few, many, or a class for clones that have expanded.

CDR3: CASSLGRAYEQYF; DNA: TGTGCCAGCAGCTTAGGGAGGGCCTACGAGCAGTACTTC; size: -; V: TRBV7-6; D: -; J: TRBJ2-7
CDR3: CASSREREKLFF; DNA: TGTGCCAGCAGTCGGGAGCGGGAAAAACTGTTTTTT; size: -; V: TRBV7-2; D: -; J: TRBJ1-4
CDR3: CASSLGPEGTQYF; DNA: TGTGCCAGCAGCTTAGGCCCGGAAGGGACCCAGTACTTC; size: few; V: TRBV7-2; D: -; J: TRBJ2-5
CDR3: CASSPGTPGNTIYF; DNA: TGTGCCAGCAGCCCGGGGACGCCCGGAAACACCATATATTTT; size: -; V: TRBV5-4; D: -; J: TRBJ1-3
CDR3: CSVDSGQSKGKLFF; DNA: TGCAGCGTTGATAGCGGGCAGTCCAAGGGAAAACTGTTTTTT; size: few; V: TRBV29-1; D: -; J: TRBJ1-4
CDR3: CASSRLPAAQQYSNQPQHF; DNA: TGTGCCAGCAGTAGACTTCCAGCCGCACAGCAATATAGCAATCAGCCCCAGCATTTT; size: few; V: TRBV2; D: -; J: TRBJ1-5
CDR3: CASSIRPGNEQFF; DNA: TGTGCCAGTAGTATACGACCGGGCAATGAGCAGTTCTTC; size: -; V: TRBV19; D: -; J: TRBJ2-1
CDR3: CATYGPRVGGNYGYTF; DNA: TGTGCCACCTACGGTCCTCGAGTAGGGGGAAACTATGGCTACACCTTC; size: once; V: TRBV11-1; D: -; J: TRBJ1-2
CDR3: CASSFIDRSSGYTF; DNA: TGCGCCAGCAGCTTTATCGACAGATCCTCTGGCTACACCTTC; size: few; V: TRBV5-1; D: -; J: TRBJ1-2
CDR3: CASTRNTEAFF; DNA: TGTGCCAGTACGCGGAACACTGAAGCTTTCTTT; size: many; V: TRBV19; D: -; J: TRBJ1-1
CDR3: CARRESGNTIYF; DNA: TGTGCCCGCCGAGAATCTGGAAACACCATATATTTT; size: -; V: TRBV30; D: -; J: TRBJ1-3
CDR3: CACAGFSYEQYF; DNA: TGTGCCTGCGCAGGCTTCTCCTACGAGCAGTACTTC; size: -; V: TRBV30; D: -; J: TRBJ2-7
CDR3: CAWSVIGWEPNTEAFF; DNA: TGTGCCTGGAGTGTTATTGGATGGGAACCTAACACTGAAGCTTTCTTT; size: few; V: TRBV30; D: -; J: TRBJ1-1
CDR3: CASSLTSSVSGANVLTF; DNA: TGTGCCAGCAGCTTAACGTCTTCAGTCTCTGGGGCCAACGTCCTGACTTTC; size: few; V: TRBV7-3; D: -; J: TRBJ2-6
CDR3: CASGPPNRGTEAFF; DNA: TGTGCCAGCGGCCCCCCTAATCGGGGCACTGAAGCTTTCTTT; size: -; V: TRBV2; D: -; J: TRBJ1-1
CDR3: CASSIAGVLGGYTF; DNA: TGTGCCAGCAGTATCGCGGGGGTCCTGGGTGGCTACACCTTC; size: -; V: TRBV6-5; D: -; J: TRBJ1-2
CDR3: CASTLVYDGYTF; DNA: TGTGCCAGCACCTTGGTCTATGATGGCTACACCTTC; size: -; V: TRBV7-9; D: -; J: TRBJ1-2
CDR3: CASSFDRLNYGYTF; DNA: TGTGCCAGCAGTTTTGACAGATTAAACTATGGCTACACCTTC; size: -; V: TRBV27; D: -; J: TRBJ1-2
CDR3: CASSDGTGQGQPQHF; DNA: TGTGCCAGCAGTGACGGGACAGGACAAGGTCAGCCCCAGCATTTT; size: -; V: TRBV2; D: TRBD1; J: TRBJ1-5
CDR3: CSVGESSYNEQFF; DNA: TGCAGCGTTGGTGAGAGCTCCTACAATGAGCAGTTCTTC; size: few; V: TRBV29-1; D: -; J: TRBJ2-1
CDR3: CASRGNKPGELFF; DNA: TGTGCCAGCCGAGGAAACAAACCCGGGGAGCTGTTTTTT; size: few; V: TRBV6-5; D: -; J: TRBJ2-2
CDR3: CASSPRDRGRGYTF; DNA: TGTGCCAGCAGTCCCAGAGACAGGGGTAGGGGCTACACCTTC; size: few; V: TRBV27; D: TRBD1; J: TRBJ1-2
CDR3: CASSGSYEQYF; DNA: TGTGCCAGCAGTGGCTCCTACGAGCAGTACTTC; size: -; V: TRBV27; D: -; J: TRBJ2-7
CDR3: CASSDGGYVGGLKQYF; DNA: TGTGCCAGCAGTGATGGGGGATACGTTGGAGGGCTAAAGCAGTACTTC; size: few; V: TRBV25-1; D: -; J: TRBJ2-7
CDR3: CGTAQGFNQPQHF; DNA: TGTGGTACAGCTCAGGGATTCAATCAGCCCCAGCATTTT; size: -; V: TRBV19; D: -; J: TRBJ1-5
CDR3: CAWMAGGFTQYF; DNA: TGTGCCTGGATGGCGGGAGGGTTTACGCAGTATTTT; size: -; V: TRBV30; D: TRBD2; J: TRBJ2-3
CDR3: CASSVAGLAGTEVQYF; DNA: TGTGCCAGCAGCGTAGCAGGACTAGCGGGGACTGAGGTTCAGTACTTC; size: many; V: TRBV9; D: TRBD2; J: TRBJ2-4
CDR3: CSVEGGVAVADTQYF; DNA: TGCAGCGTTGAAGGAGGGGTAGCGGTTGCAGATACGCAGTATTTT; size: -; V: TRBV29-1; D: -; J: TRBJ2-3
CDR3: CSVGNTANTGELFF; DNA: TGCAGCGTTGGGAATACAGCGAACACCGGGGAGCTGTTTTTT; size: few; V: TRBV29-1; D: -; J: TRBJ2-2
CDR3: CSVEGRVDHEQYF; DNA: TGCAGCGTTGAGGGCAGGGTGGACCACGAGCAGTACTTC; size: -; V: TRBV29-1; D: -; J: TRBJ2-7
CDR3: CSVGWMNTEAFF; DNA: TGCAGCGTTGGGTGGATGAACACTGAAGCTTTCTTT; size: few; V: TRBV29-1; D: -; J: TRBJ1-1
CDR3: CASRNTGSSTDTQYF; DNA: TGTGCCAGCAGGAACACAGGCTCTAGCACAGATACGCAGTATTTT; size: few; V: TRBV2; D: -; J: TRBJ2-3
CDR3: CASSSAGEAYEQYF; DNA: TGTGCCAGCAGCTCGGCAGGGGAAGCCTACGAGCAGTACTTC; size: few; V: TRBV7-9; D: -; J: TRBJ2-7